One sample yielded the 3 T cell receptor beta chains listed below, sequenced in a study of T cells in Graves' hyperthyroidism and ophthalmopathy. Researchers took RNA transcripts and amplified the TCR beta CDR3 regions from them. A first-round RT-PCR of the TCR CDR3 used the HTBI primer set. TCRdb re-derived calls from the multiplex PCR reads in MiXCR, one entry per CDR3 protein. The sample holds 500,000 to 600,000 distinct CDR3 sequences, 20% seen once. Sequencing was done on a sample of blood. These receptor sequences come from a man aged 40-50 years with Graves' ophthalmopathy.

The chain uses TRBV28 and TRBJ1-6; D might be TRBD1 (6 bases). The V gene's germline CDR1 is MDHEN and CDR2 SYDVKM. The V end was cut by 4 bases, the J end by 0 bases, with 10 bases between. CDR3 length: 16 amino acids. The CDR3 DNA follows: TGTGCCAGCAGTTCAGAAGGGGGCTCCTATAATTCACCCCTCCACTTT. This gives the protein CASSSEGGSYNSPLHF.

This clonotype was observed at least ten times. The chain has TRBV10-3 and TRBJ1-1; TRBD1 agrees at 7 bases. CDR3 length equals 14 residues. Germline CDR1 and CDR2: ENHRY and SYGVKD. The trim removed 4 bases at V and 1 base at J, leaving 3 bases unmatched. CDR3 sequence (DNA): TGTGCCATCAGTGCGGACAGGAGGAACACTGAAGCTTTCTTT. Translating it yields CAISADRRNTEAFF.

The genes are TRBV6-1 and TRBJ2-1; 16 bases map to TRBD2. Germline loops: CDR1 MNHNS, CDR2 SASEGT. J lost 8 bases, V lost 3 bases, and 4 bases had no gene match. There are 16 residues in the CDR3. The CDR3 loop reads CASSEGTSGRGYEQFF. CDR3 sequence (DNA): TGTGCCAGCAGTGAGGGGACTAGCGGGAGGGGGTATGAGCAGTTCTTC.